Listed below are T cell receptor beta chains from one sample, sequenced in a study of T cells in Graves' hyperthyroidism and ophthalmopathy. TCRdb passed the multiplex PCR reads through MiXCR, listing each CDR3 protein once. The sample holds some 370,000 distinct CDR3 sequences, about an eighth seen once. The specimen sequenced was blood. Receptor source: a man in his fifties with Graves' ophthalmopathy. Each CDR3 is given with its conserved first and last residue.

CASSELSWDTQYF | TRBJ2-3 | TRBV6-1
CAWSWTGANYGYTF | TRBJ1-2 | TRBV30
CASFVYSNEQYF | TRBJ2-7 | TRBV28
CASSEGGGEETQYF | TRBJ2-5 | TRBV10-1
CASSWASNQPQHF | TRBJ1-5 | TRBV12-3/TRBV12-4
CASSLGGLDYEQYF | TRBJ2-7 | TRBV5-1
CASSLPGQGVEQYF | TRBJ2-7 | TRBV7-9
CASRQDRGGTRWDEQFF | TRBJ2-1 | TRBV12-3/TRBV12-4
CASSGGRGETQYF | TRBJ2-5 | TRBV2
CASGFQGSYNEQFF | TRBJ2-1 | TRBV3-1
CATSDYRGRGYTF | TRBJ1-2 | TRBV24-1
CASSLVFGSFIYEQYF | TRBJ2-7 | TRBV7-8
CASEREMLGGELFF | TRBJ2-2 | TRBV12-5
CASKPGTSGKSYEQYF | TRBJ2-7 | TRBV25-1
CSARGPYEQYF | TRBJ2-7 | TRBV20-1
CASSQGQGGSGANVLTF | TRBJ2-6 | TRBV12-3/TRBV12-4
CSVEQGYYGYTF | TRBJ1-2 | TRBV29-1
CASTNRGWQPQHF | TRBJ1-5 | TRBV28
CAGGPGSSGANVLTF | TRBJ2-6 | TRBV2
CSVVGTGPSNEQFF | TRBJ2-1 | TRBV29-1
CASSYSGLRINYNEQFF | TRBJ2-1 | TRBV6-2/TRBV6-3
CASSRDRAPIYNEQFF | TRBJ2-1 | TRBV5-1
CASSLFPREQYF | TRBJ2-7 | TRBV7-8
CASSFSGYPDIQYF | TRBJ2-4 | TRBV7-9
CASSQGLADSSYNEQFF | TRBJ2-1 | TRBV4-1
CASRRNPGTNEKLFF | TRBJ1-4 | TRBV13
CASRRARNTGELFF | TRBJ2-2 | TRBV12-3/TRBV12-4
CSAPYGNTIYF | TRBJ1-3 | TRBV20-1